This entry lists 14 T cell receptor beta chains sequenced from one sample in a study of chemoradiotherapy in HPV16-positive cancers. Profiled with immunoSEQ multiplex PCR; TCRdb holds only in-frame clones, not every one. The sample records over 9,000 clones, roughly nine tenths being singletons. The sequencing used blood, collected from a patient who underwent chemoradiotherapy. The source is a human donor with HPV-associated anogenital cancer.

The chain joins TRBV6-5 to TRBJ1-3; 9 nucleotides align to TRBD1. Unmatched junction bases numbered 7, after V lost 4 bases and J lost 3 bases. CDR1 is MNHEY and CDR2 is SVGAGI in the germline V gene. The CDR3 runs 16 residues. In DNA, the CDR3 is TGTGCCAGCAGTTCCAACAGGGGGCGAGGTGGAAACACCATATATTTT. Residues: CASSSNRGRGGNTIYF.

The rearrangement uses TRBV5-1 and TRBJ2-2; weak D call: TRBD1 (5 bases). This CDR3 spans 16 amino acids. Germline V gene sequence: CDR1 SGHRS, CDR2 YFSETQ. The V end lost 0 bases, the J end lost 4 bases, and 13 bases lay between the germline ends. The CDR3 DNA reads as TGCGCCAGCAGCTTGGTGGCAGGGATGTCCACCGGGGAGCTGTTTTTT. Amino acid sequence: CASSLVAGMSTGELFF.

This sequence joins TRBV5-1 and TRBJ1-4, with TRBD1 matching 9 bases. The CDR3 is 15 amino acids. V shed 7 bases and J 7 bases; nucleotides not matched to a gene: 11. Germline V gives CDR1 SGHRS, CDR2 YFSETQ. CDR3 loop: CASSSAGTGSEKLFF. CDR3 sequence (DNA): TGCGCCAGCTCTTCCGCGGGGACAGGGTCTGAAAAACTGTTTTTT.

V is TRBV6-5 and J is TRBJ1-1; no reliable D call. CDR1 is MNHEY and CDR2 is SVGAGI in the germline V gene. This CDR3 comprises 15 residues. V lost 0 bases, J lost 4 bases, and 12 bases lay in between. The DNA of the CDR3 is TGTGCCAGCAGTTACTCGGGGTCTGTGGGCACTGAAGCTTTCTTT. Translation gives CASSYSGSVGTEAFF.

V usage is TRBV29-1 and J usage is TRBJ2-7; TRBD1 matches at 9 bases. This CDR3 region has 14 residues. V lost 3 bases and J lost 2; bases outside the gene matches: 5. Germline CDR1 reads SQVTM; CDR2 reads ANQGSEA. This CDR3 reads CSVDLGDRAYEQYF. CDR3 bases: TGCAGCGTTGATTTAGGGGACAGGGCCTACGAGCAGTACTTC.

This chain connects TRBV18 to TRBJ2-6; D is possibly TRBD2 (6 bases). The germline V gene has CDR1 KGHSH and CDR2 LQKENI. The CDR3 spans 16 residues. Trimming removed 3 bases from V and 12 bases from J, with 21 bases in between. The CDR3 DNA sequence: TGTGCCAGCTCACCCCTTCTGACGGGGGATGTTACCGTCCTGACTTTC. Translation gives CASSPLLTGDVTVLTF. The full variable domain, completed using reference TRBV18 and TRBJ2-6, is NAGVMQNPRHLVRRRGQEARLRCSPMKGHSHVYWYRQLPEEGLKFMVYLQKENIIDESGMPKERFSAEFPKEGPSILRIQQVVRGDSAAYFCASSPLLTGDVTVLTFGAGSRLTVL.

V gene TRBV5-4 combines with J gene TRBJ1-2; 10 positions match TRBD1. V lost 3 bases and J lost 1; bases outside the gene matches: 12. The CDR3 has 18 amino acids. Germline V gene lookup returns CDR1 SGHNT and CDR2 YYREEE (reference sequence). As DNA, the CDR3 is TGTGCCAGCAGCTCTGATTTTGACAGGGGGCCGTTTAACTATGGCTACACCTTC. This codes for CASSSDFDRGPFNYGYTF.

CDR3 nucleotides: TGTGCCAGTAACAGGGGGCAAGGTGGCTACACCTTC. This gives the protein CASNRGQGGYTF. The J gene is TRBJ1-2, the V gene TRBV19, with TRBD1 matching 9 bases. The CDR3 has 12 residues. Germline values: CDR1 LNHDA, CDR2 SQIVND (reference sequence). The J segment lost 7 bases and the V segment lost 7 bases, leaving 4 bases of the junction unmatched.

The chain recombines TRBV7-6 with TRBJ1-4; D perhaps matches TRBD1 (6 bases). The CDR3 runs 14 residues. CDR1 SGHVS and CDR2 FNYEAQ come from the germline V gene. Trimming stripped 3 bases from V and 8 bases from J, with 13 bases between. This CDR3 is CASSLGAGAEKLFF. The DNA for the CDR3 is TGTGCCAGCAGCTTGGGGGCAGGGGCCGAAAAACTGTTTTTT.

This rearrangement joins TRBV5-1 to TRBJ1-1; D ambiguous. The CDR3 has 13 residues. Deletions cut 0 bases from V and 5 bases from J, with 8 bases between. The germline V gene encodes CDR1 SGHRS and CDR2 YFSETQ. The CDR3 region is CASSLEGITEAFF. As DNA, the CDR3 is TGCGCCAGCAGCTTGGAAGGGATTACTGAAGCTTTCTTT. Based on the CDR3 plus reference TRBV5-1 and TRBJ1-1, the full variable domain is KAGVTQTPRYLIKTRGQQVTLSCSPISGHRSVSWYQQTPGQGLQFLFEYFSETQRNKGNFPGRFSGRQFSNSRSEMNVSTLELGDSALYLCASSLEGITEAFFGQGTRLTVV.

The CDR3 loop reads CASSQHTGHGYTF. In nucleotides, the CDR3 is TGCGCCAGCAGCCAACACACAGGGCACGGCTACACCTTC. The chain is built from TRBV4-3 and TRBJ1-2; weak D call: TRBD1 (6 bases). Germline V CDR1 and CDR2: LGHNA, YSLEER. The CDR3 extends over 13 amino acids. Deletions cut 2 bases from V and 8 bases from J, with 12 bases between.

DNA of the CDR3: TGCGCCAGCAGCTTGAGCCCGGGAGCAGATACGCAGTATTTT. Residues: CASSLSPGADTQYF. The V call is TRBV5-1, the J call TRBJ2-3; a possible D gene is TRBD2 (6 bases). The CDR3 is made up of 14 amino acids. Per germline, CDR1 SGHRS and CDR2 YFSETQ. Trimming cost V 1 base and J 4 bases, with 10 bases left between them.

The rearrangement links TRBV9 to TRBJ1-2; 8 nucleotides match TRBD1. The V gene end was trimmed by 4 bases and the J gene end by 8 bases; junction bases not matched to a gene: 7. This CDR3 is 13 amino acids long. Germline V gene sequence: CDR1 SGDLS, CDR2 YYNGEE. This CDR3 reads CASSPTGVNGYTF. The CDR3, as DNA: TGTGCCAGCAGCCCGACAGGGGTCAACGGCTACACCTTC. The complete variable domain, with remaining parts taken from reference TRBV9 and TRBJ1-2, reads DSGVTQTPKHLITATGQRVTLRCSPRSGDLSVYWYQQSLDQGLQFLIQYYNGEERAKGNILERFSAQQFPDLHSELNLSSLELGDSALYFCASSPTGVNGYTFGSGTRLTVV.

V usage is TRBV30 and J usage is TRBJ2-5; D call uncertain. Looked up from germline, CDR1 is GTSNPN and CDR2 is SVGIG (reference sequence). Trimming left V 5 bases short and J 4 bases short, with 17 bases between. The CDR3 is 14 amino acids. In nucleotides, the CDR3 is TGTGCCTGGTCCACGGGCGGCCCATCAGAGACCCAGTACTTC. This translates into CAWSTGGPSETQYF.